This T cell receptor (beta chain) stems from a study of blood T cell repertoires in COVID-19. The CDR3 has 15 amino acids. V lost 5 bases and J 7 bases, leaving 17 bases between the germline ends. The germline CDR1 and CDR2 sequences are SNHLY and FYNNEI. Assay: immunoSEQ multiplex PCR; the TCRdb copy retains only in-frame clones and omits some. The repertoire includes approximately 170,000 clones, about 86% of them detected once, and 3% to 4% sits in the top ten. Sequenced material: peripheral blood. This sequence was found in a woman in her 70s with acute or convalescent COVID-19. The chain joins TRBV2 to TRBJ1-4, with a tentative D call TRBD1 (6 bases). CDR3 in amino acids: CASSPQGLGGEKLFF. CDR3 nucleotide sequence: TGTGCCAGCAGTCCTCAGGGATTAGGGGGTGAAAAACTGTTTTTT.